A single T cell receptor (beta chain) is shown here with its context. The CDR3 totals 10 residues. Germline V gene data show CDR1 as MGHDK and CDR2 as SYGVNS. V was pared by 8 bases and J by 12 bases, with 8 bases between. The data derive from a study of chronic HIV infection and antiretroviral therapy. TCRdb ran MiXCR on the 5' RACE reads and lists one entry per CDR3 protein. The top ten clones hold about 2.5% of a sample with more than 25,000 distinct CDR3 sequences, 7.5% to 10% of them seen once. V is TRBV25-1 and J is TRBJ1-6; D unresolved. The TCR was taken from an adult who had HIV and had not received antiretroviral therapy, or was an uninfected healthy control (not recorded which). Sequenced input: peripheral blood. CDR3 protein: CASVHGPLHF. DNA of the CDR3: TGTGCCAGCGTTCACGGACCCCTCCACTTT.